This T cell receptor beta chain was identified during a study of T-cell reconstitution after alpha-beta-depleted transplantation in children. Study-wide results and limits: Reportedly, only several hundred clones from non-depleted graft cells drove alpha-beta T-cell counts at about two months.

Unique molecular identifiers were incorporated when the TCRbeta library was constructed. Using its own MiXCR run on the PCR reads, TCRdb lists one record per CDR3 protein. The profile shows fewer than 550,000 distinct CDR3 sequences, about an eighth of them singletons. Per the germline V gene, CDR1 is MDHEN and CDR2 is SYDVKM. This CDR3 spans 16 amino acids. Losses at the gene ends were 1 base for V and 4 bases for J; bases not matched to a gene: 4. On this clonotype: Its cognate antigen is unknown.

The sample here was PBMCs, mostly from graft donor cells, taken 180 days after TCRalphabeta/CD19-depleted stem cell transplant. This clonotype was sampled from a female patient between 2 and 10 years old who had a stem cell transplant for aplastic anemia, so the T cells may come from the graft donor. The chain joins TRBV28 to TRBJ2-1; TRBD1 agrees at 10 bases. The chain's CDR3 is CASSLSGTGVYNEQFF. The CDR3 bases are TGTGCCAGCAGTTTATCCGGGACAGGGGTGTACAATGAGCAGTTCTTC.